The present TCR beta chain was sequenced within a study of a mutant IDH1 vaccine in newly diagnosed glioma (dated by TCRdb to about 2021). For context, the study as a whole: Of the roughly 32 treated patients, roughly 60% were male and 37.5% were female, and a mean age of roughly 40 years was recorded. Longitudinal TCRB deep sequencing was performed for 20 to 30 treated patients wherever samples were available for exploratory analyses. Prior to enrollment, standard therapy consisting of radiotherapy alone, temozolomide alone, or radiochemotherapy with temozolomide had been administered to patients, with the combination being received by most patients. Peripheral blood was collected at six visits: V03 (baseline), V05, V07, V10, V12 and V13.

The library relied on the immunoSEQ multiplex PCR assay. Rearranged TCR beta chain sequences were amplified using the hsTCRB Kit according to the manufacturer's protocol. An Illumina MiSeq was used to sequence the TCRB libraries. The original pipeline was this. Demultiplexing, trimming and gene mapping were performed with the kit vendor's proprietary platform. TCRdb limited this immuneACCESS table to in-frame rearrangements with V and J called. A share of clones is missing; checked studies link under half to unresolved V genes, and the rest is unexplained. That table gives V, J and clone size, and the DNA gave D and trimming. Here the sample has 60,000 to 75,000 clones; about 86% occur a single time. 4.6% of the sample comes from the top ten. CDR1 is given as GTSNPN and CDR2 as SVGIG, both from the germline V gene (reference sequence). The CDR3 comprises 11 residues, both ends counted. What the study reported, not specific to this receptor: Vaccine-induced immune responses across multiple MHC alleles were detected in approximately 93% of patients. Changes in the top peripheral T cell clonotypes picked up by TCRB sequencing did not appear to be linked to pseudoprogression. Availability determined which PBMC samples were chosen for TCRB deep sequencing. The authors noted that analyses of patient blood samples could not be reproduced because of sample limitations.

The time point label, as the study defines it: baseline, week 1 (first vaccination visit). The sample's treatment or condition, from its label and the paper: pre-vaccination baseline after standard-of-care therapy. The donors had newly diagnosed IDH1-mutant astrocytomas of WHO grade 3 or 4 that showed loss of nuclear ATRX. The samples were drawn from NOA16, a multicentre, single-arm, open-label phase I trial in Germany that tested a mutant IDH1 peptide vaccine in humans for the first time. Visit V03 blood draws served as the baseline sample for immunogenicity testing. The DNeasy Blood and Tissue Kit was used to extract genomic DNA from EDTA blood for TCRB sequencing. This clone was seen more than once but under ten times. No cognate antigen has been identified for it. The conserved phenylalanine or tryptophan normally closing the CDR3 is absent here, so this likely arose from a read error. It is unclear where the CDR3 begins or ends on the DNA, so no DNA is shown, and the CDR3 is as TCRdb lists it.

Recombination connected TRBV30 to TRBJ1-1; the table's D call, TRBD1, was not checked against the DNA. This specimen consisted of peripheral blood mononuclear cells (PBMCs), obtained from a glioma patient treated with radiotherapy, temozolomide or both. The receptor's source is a woman between 18 and 29 years old with glioma. Some clones in this sample may be carry-over from other donors' samples. The CDR3 reads as follows: CASPNTGQNVI.